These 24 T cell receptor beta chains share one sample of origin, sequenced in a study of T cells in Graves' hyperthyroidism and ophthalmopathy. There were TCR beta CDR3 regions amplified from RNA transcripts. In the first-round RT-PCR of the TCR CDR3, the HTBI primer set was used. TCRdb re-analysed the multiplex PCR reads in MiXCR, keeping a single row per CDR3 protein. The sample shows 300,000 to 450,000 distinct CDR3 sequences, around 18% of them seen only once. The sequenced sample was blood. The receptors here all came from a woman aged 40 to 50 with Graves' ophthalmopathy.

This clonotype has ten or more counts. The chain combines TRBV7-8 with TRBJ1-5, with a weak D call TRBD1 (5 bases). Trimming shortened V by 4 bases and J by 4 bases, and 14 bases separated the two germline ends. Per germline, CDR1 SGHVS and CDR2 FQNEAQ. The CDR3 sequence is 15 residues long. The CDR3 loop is CASSSDAGGNQPQHF. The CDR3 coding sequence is TGTGCCAGCAGCTCTGACGCGGGGGGGAATCAGCCCCAGCATTTT.

The CDR3 DNA follows: TGTGCCATCAGGGACCTCTCGGCTGGGCAGTACTTC. It codes for CAIRDLSAGQYF. The J gene is TRBJ2-7, the V gene TRBV10-3; no firm D call. V lost 6 bases, J lost 9 bases, and 15 bases lay in between. In germline, CDR1 is ENHRY, CDR2 SYGVKD. The CDR3 contains 12 residues.

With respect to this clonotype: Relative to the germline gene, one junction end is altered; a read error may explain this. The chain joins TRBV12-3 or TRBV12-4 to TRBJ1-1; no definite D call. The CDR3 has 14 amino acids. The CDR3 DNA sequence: TGTGCCAACAGTTTCGCCCTAAGGAACACTGAAGCTTTCTTT. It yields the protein CANSFALRNTEAFF.

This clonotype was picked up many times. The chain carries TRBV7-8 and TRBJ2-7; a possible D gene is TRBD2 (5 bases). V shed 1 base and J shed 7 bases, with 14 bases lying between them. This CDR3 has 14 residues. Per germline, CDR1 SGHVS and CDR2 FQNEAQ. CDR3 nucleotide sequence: TGTGCCAGCAGCTTAGGAGGAGGCTTAGGGGAGCAGTACTTC. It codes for CASSLGGGLGEQYF.

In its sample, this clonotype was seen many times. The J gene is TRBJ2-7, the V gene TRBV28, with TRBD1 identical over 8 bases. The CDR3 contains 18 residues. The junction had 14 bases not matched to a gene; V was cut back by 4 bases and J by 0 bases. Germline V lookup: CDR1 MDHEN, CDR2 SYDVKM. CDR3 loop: CASSSAGQGMGLSYEQYF. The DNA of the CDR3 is TGTGCCAGCAGTTCCGCCGGACAGGGAATGGGGCTCTCCTACGAGCAGTACTTC.

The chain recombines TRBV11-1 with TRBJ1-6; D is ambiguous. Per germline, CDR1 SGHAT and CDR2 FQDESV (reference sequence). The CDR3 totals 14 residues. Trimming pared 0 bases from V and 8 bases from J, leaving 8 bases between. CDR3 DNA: TGTGCCAGCAGCTTAGCCGGCCTACATTCACCCCTCCACTTT. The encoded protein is CASSLAGLHSPLHF.

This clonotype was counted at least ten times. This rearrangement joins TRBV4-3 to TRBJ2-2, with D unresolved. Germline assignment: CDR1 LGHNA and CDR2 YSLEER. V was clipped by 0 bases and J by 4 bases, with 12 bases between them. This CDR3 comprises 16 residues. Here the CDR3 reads CASSQDVGIGTGELFF. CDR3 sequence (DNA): TGCGCCAGCAGCCAAGATGTAGGGATCGGCACCGGGGAGCTGTTTTTT.

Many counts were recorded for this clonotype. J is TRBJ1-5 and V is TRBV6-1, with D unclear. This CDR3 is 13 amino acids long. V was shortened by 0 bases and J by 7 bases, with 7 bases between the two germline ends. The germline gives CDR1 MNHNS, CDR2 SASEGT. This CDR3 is CASSEATIQPQHF. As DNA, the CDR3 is TGTGCCAGCAGTGAAGCAACGATCCAGCCCCAGCATTTT.

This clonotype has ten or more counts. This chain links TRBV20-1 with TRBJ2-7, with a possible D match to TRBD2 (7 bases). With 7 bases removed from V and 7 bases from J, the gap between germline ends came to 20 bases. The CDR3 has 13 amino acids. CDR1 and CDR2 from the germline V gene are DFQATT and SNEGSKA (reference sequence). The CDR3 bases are TGCAGTGTCCCTAGGGGGGGAGGAAGAGAGCAGTACTTC. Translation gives CSVPRGGGREQYF.

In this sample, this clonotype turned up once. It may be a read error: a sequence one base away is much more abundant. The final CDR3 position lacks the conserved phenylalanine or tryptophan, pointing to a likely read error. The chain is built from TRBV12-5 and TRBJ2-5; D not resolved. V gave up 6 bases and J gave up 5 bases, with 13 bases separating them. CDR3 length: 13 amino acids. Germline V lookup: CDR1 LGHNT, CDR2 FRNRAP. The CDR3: CASGVTLEETQYL. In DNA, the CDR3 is TGTGCTAGTGGGGTGACCCTGGAGGAGACCCAGTACCTC.

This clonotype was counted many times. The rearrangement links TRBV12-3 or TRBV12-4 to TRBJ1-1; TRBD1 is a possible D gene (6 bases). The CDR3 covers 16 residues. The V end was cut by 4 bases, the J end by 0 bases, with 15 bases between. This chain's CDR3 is CASSSGGGGLNTEAFF. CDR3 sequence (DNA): TGTGCCAGCAGTTCCGGTGGGGGGGGCCTGAACACTGAAGCTTTCTTT.

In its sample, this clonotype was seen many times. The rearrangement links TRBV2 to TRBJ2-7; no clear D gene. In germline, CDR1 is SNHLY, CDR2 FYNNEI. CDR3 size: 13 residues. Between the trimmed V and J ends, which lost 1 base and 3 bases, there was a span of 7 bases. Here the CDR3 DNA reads TGTGCCAGCAGTGAAGGGCAGCTCTACGAGCAGTACTTC. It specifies CASSEGQLYEQYF. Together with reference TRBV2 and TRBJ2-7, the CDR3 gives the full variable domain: EPEVTQTPSHQVTQMGQEVILRCVPISNHLYFYWYRQILGQKVEFLVSFYNNEISEKSEIFDDQFSVERPDGSNFTLKIRSTKLEDSAMYFCASSEGQLYEQYFGPGTRLTVT.

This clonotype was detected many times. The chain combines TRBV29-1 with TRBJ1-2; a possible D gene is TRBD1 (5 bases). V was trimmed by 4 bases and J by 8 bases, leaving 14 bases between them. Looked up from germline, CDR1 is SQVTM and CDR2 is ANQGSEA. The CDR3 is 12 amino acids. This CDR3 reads CSVGSGRGGYTF. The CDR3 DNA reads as TGCAGCGTTGGGTCCGGGAGGGGAGGCTACACCTTC.

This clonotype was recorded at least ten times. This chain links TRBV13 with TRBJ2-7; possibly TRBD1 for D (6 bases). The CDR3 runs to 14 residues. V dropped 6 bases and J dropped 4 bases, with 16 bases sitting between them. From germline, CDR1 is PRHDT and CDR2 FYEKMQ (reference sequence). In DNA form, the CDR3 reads TGTGCCAGCAGTCTGACACAGGGAAGTTACGAGCAGTACTTC. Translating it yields CASSLTQGSYEQYF.

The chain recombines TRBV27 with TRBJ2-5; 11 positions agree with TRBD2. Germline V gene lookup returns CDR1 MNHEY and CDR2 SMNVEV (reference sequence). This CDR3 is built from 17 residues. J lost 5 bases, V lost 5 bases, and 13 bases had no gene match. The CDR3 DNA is TGTGCCAGCAGTCATAAAGTAGCGGGAGGGCCCGGGGAGACCCAGTACTTC. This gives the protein CASSHKVAGGPGETQYF.

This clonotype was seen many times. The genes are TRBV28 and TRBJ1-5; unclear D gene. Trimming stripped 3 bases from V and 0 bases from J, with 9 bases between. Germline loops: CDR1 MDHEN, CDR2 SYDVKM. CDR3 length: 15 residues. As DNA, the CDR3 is TGTGCCAGCAGTTTTATAGATCTTAGCAATCAGCCCCAGCATTTT. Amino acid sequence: CASSFIDLSNQPQHF.

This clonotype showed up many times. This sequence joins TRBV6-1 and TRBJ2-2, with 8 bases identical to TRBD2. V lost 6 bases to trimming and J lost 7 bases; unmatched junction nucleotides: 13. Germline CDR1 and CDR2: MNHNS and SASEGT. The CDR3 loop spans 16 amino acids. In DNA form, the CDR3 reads TGTGCCAGCAGAAGGGCAGCGGGAGCGTCAGGCGGGGAGCTGTTTTTT. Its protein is CASRRAAGASGGELFF.

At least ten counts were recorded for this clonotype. As DNA, the CDR3 is TGTGCCAGCAGTTTAGGACTAGCGGGAGACCTACCCTACGAGCAGTACTTC. Encoded protein: CASSLGLAGDLPYEQYF. The chain employs TRBV28 and TRBJ2-7; the match to TRBD2 covers 13 bases. The germline gives CDR1 MDHEN, CDR2 SYDVKM. V gave up 2 bases and J gave up 2 bases; unmatched junction bases: 6. The CDR3 consists of 17 residues.

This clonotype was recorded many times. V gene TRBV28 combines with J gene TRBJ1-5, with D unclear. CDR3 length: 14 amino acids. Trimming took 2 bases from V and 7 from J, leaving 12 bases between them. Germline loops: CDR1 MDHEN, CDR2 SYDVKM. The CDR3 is CASSLVPGTQPQHF. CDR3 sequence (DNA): TGTGCCAGCAGTTTAGTCCCGGGTACGCAGCCCCAGCATTTT.

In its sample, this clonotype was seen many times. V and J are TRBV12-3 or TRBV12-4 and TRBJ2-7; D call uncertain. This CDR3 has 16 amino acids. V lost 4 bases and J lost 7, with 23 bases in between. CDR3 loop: CASSSTASAWTKEQYF. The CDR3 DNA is TGTGCCAGCAGTTCTACAGCCTCCGCCTGGACGAAAGAGCAGTACTTC.

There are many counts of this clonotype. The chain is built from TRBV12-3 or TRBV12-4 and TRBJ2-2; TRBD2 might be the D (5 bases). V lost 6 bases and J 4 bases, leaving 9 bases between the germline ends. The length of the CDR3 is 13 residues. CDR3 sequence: CASSRRGTGELFF. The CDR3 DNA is TGTGCCAGCAGCCGTCGGGGCACCGGGGAGCTGTTTTTT.

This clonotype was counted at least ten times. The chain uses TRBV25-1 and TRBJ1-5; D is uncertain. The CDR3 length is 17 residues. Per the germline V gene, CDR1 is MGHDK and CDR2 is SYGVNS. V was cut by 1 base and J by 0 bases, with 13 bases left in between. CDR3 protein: CASSEFVSAYSNQPQHF. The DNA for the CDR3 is TGTGCCAGCAGTGAATTTGTGTCAGCATATAGCAATCAGCCCCAGCATTTT. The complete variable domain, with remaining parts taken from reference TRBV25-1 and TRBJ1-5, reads EADIYQTPRYLVIGTGKKITLECSQTMGHDKMYWYQQDPGMELHLIHYSYGVNSTEKGDLSSESTVSRIRTEHFPLTLESARPSHTSQYLCASSEFVSAYSNQPQHFGDGTRLSIL.

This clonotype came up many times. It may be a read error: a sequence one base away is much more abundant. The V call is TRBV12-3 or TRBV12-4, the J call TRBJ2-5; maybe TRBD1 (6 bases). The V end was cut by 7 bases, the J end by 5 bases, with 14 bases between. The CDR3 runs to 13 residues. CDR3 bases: TGTGCCAGCATGAACGGACAGCCGGAGACCCAGTACTTC. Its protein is CASMNGQPETQYF.

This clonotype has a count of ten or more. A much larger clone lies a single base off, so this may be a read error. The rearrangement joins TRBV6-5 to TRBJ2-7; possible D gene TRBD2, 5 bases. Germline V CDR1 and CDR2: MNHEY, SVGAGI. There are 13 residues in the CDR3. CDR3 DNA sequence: TGTGCCAGCAGTTCTGGCACCGACTACGGGCAGTACTTC. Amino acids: CASSSGTDYGQYF.